Here is one TCR beta chain with its context. Its matching antigen is unknown. Germline loops: CDR1 MNHNS, CDR2 SASEGT. This CDR3 contains 13 residues. V lost 6 bases and J lost 6; bases outside the gene matches: 4. Use of 60 Vbeta and 13 Jbeta primers characterized the PCR. Clones were read by immunoSEQ multiplex PCR, and TCRdb kept only the in-frame ones, dropping some. Its table lists approximately 72,000 clones. This specimen belongs to a study of cytomegalovirus exposure and HLA in healthy donors. Points from the study as a whole: DRB1 showed the most TCR associations and HLA-C the fewest in a later analysis, as rates varied by HLA locus. A few CMV-associated chains were confirmed in vitro to be specific for CMV antigens. HLA restriction was apparent for most CMV-associated TCR beta chains in a later analysis. A later analysis linked a missense variant in DCLRE1C to the trimming of TCR beta V and J genes.

This sequence was found in a woman aged 40 to 50 in good health and CMV-seropositive. The chain uses TRBV6-1 and TRBJ2-1; 8 positions match TRBD2. Sequencing was done on a sample of PBMCs. CDR3 region: CASRTGTSNEQFF. CDR3 coding DNA: TGTGCCAGCAGGACCGGGACTAGCAATGAGCAGTTCTTC.